Listed below are T cell receptor beta chains from one sample, sequenced in a study of beta chain features in type 1 diabetes. Some clones are missing from TCRdb's copy, which holds only in-frame ones; the method was immunoSEQ multiplex PCR. Here the sample spans about 410,000 clones, around 13% being singletons. Sequenced: naive CD4+ T cells from blood. The receptors derive from a man aged 25 to 45 in good health. Both conserved end residues are part of each CDR3. The D gene is left open where the match is weak. Size values are once, few and many counts, or a class for expanded clones, and some rows have none.

J | V | size | D | DNA | CDR3
TRBJ2-3 | TRBV5-4 | . | TRBD1 | TGTGCCAGCAGTCTCAGGGGGACGATCACAGATACGCAGTATTTT | CASSLRGTITDTQYF
TRBJ2-1 | TRBV5-1 | . | . | TGCGCCAGCAGCTTGGTCACCAACAATGAGCAGTTCTTC | CASSLVTNNEQFF
TRBJ2-1 | TRBV28 | . | TRBD1 | TGTGCCAGCAAATCTGGACAGGCTCCAGAGTTCTTC | CASKSGQAPEFF
TRBJ2-5 | TRBV5-1 | . | TRBD2 | TGCGCCAGCAGCTTGGCGGCTAGCGGGGGACAAGAGACCCAGTACTTC | CASSLAASGGQETQYF
TRBJ2-1 | TRBV28 | . | . | TGTGCCAGCAGTACGCCCGGGTTGGAGCAGTTCTTC | CASSTPGLEQFF
TRBJ1-2 | TRBV14 | few | . | TGTGCCAGCAGCCAAGATCGAACAGGCTATGGCTACACCTTC | CASSQDRTGYGYTF
TRBJ2-1 | TRBV27 | . | TRBD2 | TGTGCCAGCAGACTACTAGCGGGGGACAATGAGCAGTTCTTC | CASRLLAGDNEQFF
TRBJ2-3 | TRBV13 | . | . | TGTGCCAGCAGCTTTCCTTTTGAAAATACGCAGTATTTT | CASSFPFENTQYF
TRBJ2-5 | TRBV5-4 | few | TRBD1 | TGTGCCAGCAGAGGGGACAGGGGAAGTCGTCGGTCCCAGTACTTC | CASRGDRGSRRSQYF
TRBJ2-2 | TRBV2 | . | . | TGTGCCAGCAGTGAAGCGCACACCGGGGAGCTGTTTTTT | CASSEAHTGELFF
TRBJ2-1 | TRBV29-1 | few | TRBD2 | TGCAGCGGGACTAGCGGGAGCTATGAGCAGTTCTTC | CSGTSGSYEQFF
TRBJ2-3 | TRBV10-1 | . | TRBD2 | TGCGCCAGCAGCGTAATAGCGGGAGATACGCAGTATTTT | CASSVIAGDTQYF
TRBJ2-3 | TRBV14 | few | TRBD1 | TGTGCCAGCAGCCAAGTGAAGACAGGGGGCTTCGGTACGCAGTATTTT | CASSQVKTGGFGTQYF
TRBJ1-2 | TRBV5-1 | . | TRBD1 | TGCGCCAGCAGCATCAACGCCGGGACAGGGGACCTCTATGGCTACACCTTC | CASSINAGTGDLYGYTF
TRBJ2-5 | TRBV5-1 | . | TRBD1 | TGCGCCAGCAGCCCACATTCAGGGACAGGGATGACCCAGTACTTC | CASSPHSGTGMTQYF
TRBJ1-1 | TRBV4-3 | few | . | TGCGCCAGCAGCCAAGATATCCGAGCCGAAGCTTTCTTT | CASSQDIRAEAFF
TRBJ2-7 | TRBV6-1 | few | TRBD2 | TGTGCCAGCAGAGCAGCGGGGGGCGGGTACGAGCAGTACTTC | CASRAAGGGYEQYF
TRBJ2-1 | TRBV7-2 | few | . | TGTGCCAGCAGCTTAGTTGTAGATAAGGAGCAGTTCTTC | CASSLVVDKEQFF
TRBJ2-7 | TRBV7-2 | . | . | TGTGCCAGCAGCTTCCAGGAGATGGGGCAGTCCTACGAGCAGTACTTC | CASSFQEMGQSYEQYF
TRBJ2-5 | TRBV11-2 | . | TRBD2 | TGTGCCCTGGGGGAGGGTTCGAGAGAGACCCAGTACTTC | CALGEGSRETQYF
TRBJ1-2 | TRBV7-2 | . | . | TGTGCCAGCAGCTTAACCCCGCCGGGACCTGTCGTTAGCTACACCTTC | CASSLTPPGPVVSYTF
TRBJ1-4 | TRBV7-9 | . | . | TGTGCCAGCAGCGTTCGTCCGGGATTCAGAAATGAAAAACTGTTTTTT | CASSVRPGFRNEKLFF